This T cell receptor beta chain was documented in a study of T-cell memory formation after mild COVID-19. Study conclusions and caveats: Day 15 to 85 contracting clones showed balanced CD4/CD8; later expanders leaned CD4+. Nothing confirmed that second-wave clones peaking on day 37 were specific for SARS-CoV-2. CD8+ contracting clones occupied EMRA, while CD4+ ones occupied mainly CM and EM. Memory cells collected pre-infection included some clones that later responded, suggesting cross-reactive memory joined.

TCRdb itself ran the 5' RACE reads through MiXCR, one entry per CDR3 protein. The table lists some 250,000 distinct CDR3 sequences, 15% to 20% of them singletons. In regard to this clonotype: Its antigen is unknown.

Between the trimmed V and J ends, which lost 4 bases and 3 bases, there was a span of 13 bases. The CDR3 is made up of 14 amino acids. Germline lookup yields CDR1 MDHEN and CDR2 SYDVKM. This TCR came from a man aged 18 to 30 who had mild COVID-19 (a few samples of this study predate the infection). Cell type and time point are not known. Material: PBMCs or a T cell subset sorted from them (not recorded which). This chain links TRBV28 with TRBJ2-7; possibly TRBD2 for D (6 bases). The CDR3 is CASSSDPGDYEQYV. The CDR3 region has the DNA TGTGCCAGCAGTTCGGACCCGGGAGACTACGAGCAGTACGTC.